A single sample gave rise to the 24 T cell receptor beta chains below, sequenced in a study of CD8 T cells in ankylosing spondylitis. TCRdb reanalysed the 5' RACE reads using MiXCR and keeps one entry per CDR3 protein. The data contain approximately 200,000 distinct CDR3 sequences, over 10% of them singletons. Sequencing was carried out using blood, either unsorted or a sorted T cell fraction (not recorded which). The receptors here all came from a female donor with ankylosing spondylitis or in good health (not recorded which).

This clonotype showed up many times. V usage is TRBV20-1 and J usage is TRBJ2-7; the D gene is possibly TRBD2 (5 bases). There are 14 residues in the CDR3. Germline assignment: CDR1 DFQATT and CDR2 SNEGSKA (reference sequence). V was clipped by 2 bases and J by 2 bases, with 13 bases between them. This CDR3 reads CSARSGQDPYEQYF. CDR3 sequence (DNA): TGCAGTGCTAGAAGCGGCCAAGACCCCTACGAGCAGTACTTC.

This clonotype appeared many times. The chain couples TRBV7-9 to TRBJ1-4; D remains ambiguous. Germline V CDR1 and CDR2: SEHNR, FQNEAQ (reference sequence). Trimming took 7 bases from V and 2 from J, leaving 8 bases between them. The CDR3 totals 13 residues. The CDR3 loop reads CASKGETNEKLFF. In DNA form, the CDR3 reads TGTGCCAGCAAGGGAGAGACTAATGAAAAACTGTTTTTT.

This clonotype was observed many times. The chain combines TRBV20-1 with TRBJ2-7, with D possibly being TRBD2 (5 bases). The CDR3 loop spans 12 amino acids. Germline CDR1 DFQATT, CDR2 SNEGSKA (reference sequence). V was cut by 5 bases and J by 2 bases, with 10 bases left in between. In DNA form, the CDR3 reads TGCAGTGCTGAGGACTCTCCCTACGAGCAGTACTTC. The encoded protein is CSAEDSPYEQYF.

This clonotype was recorded at least ten times. The chain has TRBV28 and TRBJ2-5; TRBD1 is a possible D gene (6 bases). CDR3 size: 16 residues. Trimming pared 4 bases from V and 0 bases from J, leaving 15 bases between. Germline V gene lookup returns CDR1 MDHEN and CDR2 SYDVKM. The CDR3 DNA reads TGTGCCAGCAGTTCGGGACACGGACGGTACCAAGAGACCCAGTACTTC. Amino acid sequence: CASSSGHGRYQETQYF.

The gene calls are TRBV6-4 and TRBJ2-3; 7 positions match TRBD2. V gave up 3 bases and J gave up 1 base; unmatched junction bases: 7. The CDR3 loop spans 16 amino acids. Germline-derived CDR1 and CDR2 are MRHNA and SNTAGT. DNA of the CDR3: TGTGCCAGCAGTGAAGGTCGGGGGGACGGCACAGATACGCAGTATTTT. It translates to CASSEGRGDGTDTQYF.

Many counts were recorded for this clonotype. The rearrangement uses TRBV7-2 and TRBJ2-1, with D unresolved. Germline V gene lookup returns CDR1 SGHTA and CDR2 FQGNSA. V lost 0 bases and J 7 bases, leaving 7 bases between the germline ends. CDR3 length: 13 amino acids. This chain's CDR3 is CASSLAKENEQFF. CDR3 nucleotide sequence: TGTGCCAGCAGCTTAGCGAAGGAAAATGAGCAGTTCTTC.

For this clonotype: Given a much more abundant clone one base away, this may be a read error. The rearrangement links TRBV4-1 to TRBJ2-1; the match to TRBD2 covers 7 bases. This CDR3 spans 16 amino acids. CDR1 and CDR2 from the germline V gene are MGHRA and YSYEKL. V trimming: 0 bases; J trimming: 5 bases; junction bases outside the gene matches: 7. CDR3 amino acids: CASSQEGLAAHNEQFF. The CDR3 DNA reads as TGCGCCAGCAGCCAAGAAGGCCTAGCGGCTCACAATGAGCAGTTCTTC.

This chain uses TRBV7-2 with TRBJ2-7; 11 positions agree with TRBD2. The junction had 6 bases not matched to a gene; V was cut back by 2 bases and J by 6 bases. This CDR3 has 15 residues. Looked up from germline, CDR1 is SGHTA and CDR2 is FQGNSA. This CDR3 reads CASSLRLAGSGEQYF. Written as DNA, the CDR3 is TGTGCCAGCAGCTTAAGACTAGCGGGATCCGGCGAGCAGTACTTC.

This clonotype came up a few times. The rearrangement joins TRBV5-1 to TRBJ2-1; 9 bases agree with TRBD2. The V gene end was trimmed by 0 bases and the J gene end by 7 bases; junction bases not matched to a gene: 8. This CDR3 comprises 16 residues. In germline, CDR1 is SGHRS, CDR2 YFSETQ. The CDR3 loop reads CASSLAPGLAGNEQFF. The CDR3 region has the DNA TGCGCCAGCAGCTTGGCCCCGGGACTAGCAGGTAATGAGCAGTTCTTC.

This clonotype was recorded a few times. This chain joins TRBV5-1 and TRBJ1-4; weak D call: TRBD1 (5 bases). CDR3 length: 17 amino acids. The germline V gene encodes CDR1 SGHRS and CDR2 YFSETQ. The ends were cut back, 3 bases at V and 0 bases at J, with 15 bases in the middle. CDR3 coding DNA: TGCGCCAGCAGCTCAGGGAGACTCGCCTCAACTAATGAAAAACTGTTTTTT. It encodes CASSSGRLASTNEKLFF.

This clonotype was detected only a few times. V gene TRBV5-1 combines with J gene TRBJ2-2; D call uncertain. There are 17 residues in the CDR3. Germline V gene lookup returns CDR1 SGHRS and CDR2 YFSETQ. V lost 2 bases to trimming and J lost 5 bases, with 19 bases between them. CDR3 residues: CASSFERWEGRTGELFF. The CDR3 DNA sequence: TGCGCCAGCAGCTTCGAGAGGTGGGAAGGCAGAACCGGGGAGCTGTTTTTT.

This clonotype was recorded at least ten times. The chain couples TRBV20-1 to TRBJ2-7; D may be TRBD1 (5 bases). The CDR3 length is 15 residues. Germline CDR1 reads DFQATT; CDR2 reads SNEGSKA (reference sequence). V shed 3 bases and J shed 0 bases, with 15 bases lying between them. The CDR3 is CSARQAGPSSYEQYF. The CDR3 DNA reads TGCAGTGCTAGGCAGGCAGGGCCCTCCTCCTACGAGCAGTACTTC.

Ten or more counts support this clonotype. This rearrangement joins TRBV9 to TRBJ2-5, with TRBD2 as a possible D gene (7 bases). The CDR3 length is 15 residues. CDR1 is SGDLS, CDR2 YYNGEE, per germline. V gave up 2 bases and J gave up 4 bases, with 15 bases separating them. The CDR3 sequence is CASSVDGGPGETQYF. CDR3 coding DNA: TGTGCCAGCAGCGTCGACGGGGGGCCGGGAGAGACCCAGTACTTC. Looking up the rest from reference TRBV9 and TRBJ2-5 gives the full variable domain: DSGVTQTPKHLITATGQRVTLRCSPRSGDLSVYWYQQSLDQGLQFLIQYYNGEERAKGNILERFSAQQFPDLHSELNLSSLELGDSALYFCASSVDGGPGETQYFGPGTRLLVL.

Ten or more counts support this clonotype. The chain employs TRBV7-9 and TRBJ2-3; 7 bases are shared with TRBD2. Trimming at V came to 2 bases and at J to 2 bases, leaving 7 bases not matched to a gene. The length of the CDR3 is 16 residues. Germline V gene sequence: CDR1 SEHNR, CDR2 FQNEAQ (reference sequence). CDR3 loop: CASSLLASGTTDTQYF. CDR3 coding DNA: TGTGCCAGCAGCTTACTCGCTAGCGGAACCACAGATACGCAGTATTTT. Together with reference TRBV7-9 and TRBJ2-3, the CDR3 gives the full variable domain: DTGVSQNPRHKITKRGQNVTFRCDPISEHNRLYWYRQTLGQGPEFLTYFQNEAQLEKSRLLSDRFSAERPKGSFSTLEIQRTEQGDSAMYLCASSLLASGTTDTQYFGPGTRLTVL.

Notes on this clonotype: The junction and the germline gene differ at one end; a read error may be behind it. The rearrangement uses TRBV12-3 or TRBV12-4 and TRBJ2-7; D is possibly TRBD2 (8 bases). The CDR3 has 19 amino acids. CDR3 sequence reads: CAISLAGQTARRFTYEQYF. Written as DNA, the CDR3 is TGTGCCATCAGTTTAGCGGGACAGACCGCGAGAAGATTCACCTACGAGCAGTACTTC.

This chain links TRBV19 with TRBJ2-3; TRBD1 agrees at 8 bases. Germline-derived CDR1 and CDR2 are LNHDA and SQIVND (reference sequence). After removal of 3 bases from V and 5 bases from J, the junction contained 10 bases not matched to a gene. CDR3 size: 16 residues. DNA of the CDR3: TGTGCCAGTAGTATGCCGCCGGGACAGGCGGTAGATACGCAGTATTTT. Translated, it gives CASSMPPGQAVDTQYF.

This sequence joins TRBV7-9 and TRBJ2-1, with D possibly TRBD2 on 6 matching bases. The CDR3 loop spans 16 amino acids. Trimming removed 2 bases from V and 6 bases from J, with 17 bases in between. The germline V gene encodes CDR1 SEHNR and CDR2 FQNEAQ (reference sequence). In nucleotides, the CDR3 is TGTGCCAGCAGCTTATCGTGGGGGGAGCAGAGCAATGAGCAGTTCTTC. Its translation: CASSLSWGEQSNEQFF.

The sample holds a few counts of this clonotype. V usage is TRBV6-1 and J usage is TRBJ2-1; D might be TRBD1 (5 bases). The CDR3 is 15 residues long. Germline lookup yields CDR1 MNHNS and CDR2 SASEGT. V lost 3 bases to trimming and J lost 5 bases, with 14 bases between them. In DNA form, the CDR3 reads TGTGCCAGCAGTGAGAACTTCGACAGAAACAATGAGCAGTTCTTC. Protein product: CASSENFDRNNEQFF.

The chain joins TRBV6-2 or TRBV6-3 to TRBJ2-1; 7 bases are shared with TRBD1. CDR1 is MNHEY, CDR2 SVGEGT, per germline. The J segment lost 10 bases and the V segment lost 2 bases, leaving 8 bases of the junction unmatched. The CDR3 runs 14 residues. CDR3: CASSYAQGVKEQFF. CDR3 DNA sequence: TGTGCCAGCAGTTACGCTCAGGGGGTTAAAGAGCAGTTCTTC.

This clonotype was counted at least ten times. The gene calls are TRBV12-3 or TRBV12-4 and TRBJ2-2; 7 nucleotides line up with TRBD2. This CDR3 comprises 16 residues. Trimming cost V 3 bases and J 4 bases; bases outside gene matches: 8. CDR3 DNA sequence: TGTGCCAGCAGTTTTTCCGCGGGAGTCAGCACCGGGGAGCTGTTTTTT. As protein: CASSFSAGVSTGELFF.

The chain carries TRBV29-1 and TRBJ2-3; perhaps TRBD2 as D (5 bases). V lost 2 bases and J 3 bases, leaving 6 bases between the germline ends. This CDR3 contains 12 residues. CDR1 and CDR2 (germline): SQVTM, ANQGSEA. CDR3 coding DNA: TGCAGCGTTGAACGGGAAACAGATACGCAGTATTTT. This sequence encodes CSVERETDTQYF.

The sample holds many counts of this clonotype. This rearrangement joins TRBV12-3 or TRBV12-4 to TRBJ1-1; D ambiguous. The CDR3 is 12 amino acids. Deletions cut 2 bases from V and 12 bases from J, with 13 bases between. CDR3 coding DNA: TGTGCCAGCAGTTTAAGGCCCAGTCCCCCTTTCTTT. Protein sequence: CASSLRPSPPFF.

This clonotype was counted once. This chain links TRBV4-1 with TRBJ2-3; 7 nucleotides match TRBD2. Unmatched junction bases numbered 3, after V lost 0 bases and J lost 0 bases. Germline CDR1 reads MGHRA; CDR2 reads YSYEKL. The CDR3 totals 16 residues. In DNA, the CDR3 is TGCGCCAGCAGCCAAGAAAGCGGGGCGAGCACAGATACGCAGTATTTT. It encodes CASSQESGASTDTQYF.

The table lists this clonotype with many counts. The CDR3 here is CASSLGRESYNEQFF. The CDR3 DNA follows: TGTGCCAGCAGTTTGGGAAGGGAGTCCTACAATGAGCAGTTCTTC. This chain joins TRBV12-3 or TRBV12-4 and TRBJ2-1; D is perhaps TRBD2 (5 bases). Trimming took off 3 bases at V and 1 base at J, with 10 bases between the two ends. This CDR3 spans 15 amino acids.